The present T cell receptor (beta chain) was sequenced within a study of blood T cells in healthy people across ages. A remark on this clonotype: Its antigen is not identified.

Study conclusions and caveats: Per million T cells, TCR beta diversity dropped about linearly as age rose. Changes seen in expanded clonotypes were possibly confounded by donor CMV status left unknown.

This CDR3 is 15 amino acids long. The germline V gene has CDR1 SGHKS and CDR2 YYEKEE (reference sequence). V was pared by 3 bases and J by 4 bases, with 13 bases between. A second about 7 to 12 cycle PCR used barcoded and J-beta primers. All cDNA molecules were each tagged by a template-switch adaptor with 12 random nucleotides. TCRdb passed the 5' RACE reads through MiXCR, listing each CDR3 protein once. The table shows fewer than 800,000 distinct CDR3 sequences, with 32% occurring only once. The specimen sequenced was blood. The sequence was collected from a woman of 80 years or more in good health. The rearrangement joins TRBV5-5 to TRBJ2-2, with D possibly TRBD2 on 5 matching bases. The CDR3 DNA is TGTGCCAGCAGCTCGCCGGGGTTGAGCACCGGGGAGCTGTTTTTT. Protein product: CASSSPGLSTGELFF.